This T cell receptor (beta chain) is drawn from a study of cytomegalovirus exposure and HLA in healthy donors. Study-wide findings and caveats: According to a later analysis, donors in an Asian-associated ancestry cluster reportedly had fewer N-insertions than the approximately 670-donor mean. On later analysis, the bulk of CMV-associated TCR beta chains appeared to be HLA-restricted. Most TCR sequences were seen very rarely across donors, but some public TCRs occurred in many. It was only CMV serostatus that was available as immune exposure information.

Primers: 60 Vbeta forward and 13 Jbeta reverse. Using immunoSEQ multiplex PCR, the repertoire was profiled, and TCRdb retains in-frame clones only, with some absent. Here the sample spans roughly 160,000 clones, approximately 83% being singletons. CDR1 is SGHTA, CDR2 FQGTGA, per germline. This CDR3 has 16 residues. The V and J ends lost 0 bases and 3 bases respectively, with 15 bases between them. Concerning this clone: Its antigen remains unknown.

The TCR sequence derives from a man younger than 35 in good health and CMV-seropositive. The chain recombines TRBV7-3 with TRBJ2-7, with D possibly being TRBD1 (6 bases). Sequenced material: PBMCs. DNA for the CDR3: TGTGCCAGCAGCTTAACAACCAGGGGCGAAAACTACGAGCAGTACTTC. Protein sequence: CASSLTTRGENYEQYF.